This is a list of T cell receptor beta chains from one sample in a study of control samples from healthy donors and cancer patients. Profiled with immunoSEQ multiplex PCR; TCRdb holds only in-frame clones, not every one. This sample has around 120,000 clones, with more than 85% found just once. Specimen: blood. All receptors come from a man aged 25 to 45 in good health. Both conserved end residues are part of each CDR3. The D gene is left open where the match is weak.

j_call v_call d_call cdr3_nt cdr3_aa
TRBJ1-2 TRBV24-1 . TGTGCCACCAGTGACCCATTTAACTATGGCTACACCTTC CATSDPFNYGYTF
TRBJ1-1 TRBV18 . TGTGCCAGCTCAACAAGAGAGGGGAACACTGAAGCTTTCTTT CASSTREGNTEAFF
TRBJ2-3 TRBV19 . TGTGCCAGTAGTATCTACAGGGAAGGAGATACGCAGTATTTT CASSIYREGDTQYF
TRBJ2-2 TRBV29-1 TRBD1 TGCAGCGTTGAATTCCGGGGACAGGTGGGCACCGGGGAGCTGTTTTTT CSVEFRGQVGTGELFF
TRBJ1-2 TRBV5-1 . TGCGCCAGCAGCGCCGCGTCTAACTATGGCTACACCTTC CASSAASNYGYTF
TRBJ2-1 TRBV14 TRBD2 TGTGCCAGCAGCCCGGACAGTTATAGCGGGGGGGAAGTCCGCCGACAGTTCTTC CASSPDSYSGGEVRRQFF
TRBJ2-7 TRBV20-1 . TGCAGTGCTAGGGGGGGCTACGAGCAGTACTTC CSARGGYEQYF
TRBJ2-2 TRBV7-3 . TGTGCCAGCAGCTTAACCGGGACCTTTAACACCGGGGAGCTGTTTTTT CASSLTGTFNTGELFF
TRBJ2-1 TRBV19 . TGTGCCAGTAGTTGGGCGGGACAGAGTTACAATGAGCAGTTCTTC CASSWAGQSYNEQFF
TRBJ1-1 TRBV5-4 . TGTGCCAGCAGCCCCAGGACGGAAATAGAAGCTTTCTTT CASSPRTEIEAFF
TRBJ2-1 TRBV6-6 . TGTGCCAGCAGTTACTCGCTACAGTCGGAAGAGCAGTTCTTC CASSYSLQSEEQFF
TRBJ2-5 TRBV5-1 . TGCGCCAGCAGCGGGGGGGACAGTTGGCAAGAGACCCAGTACTTC CASSGGDSWQETQYF
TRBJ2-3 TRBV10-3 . TGTGCCATCAGTGAAGAGGCCACCACAGATACGCAGTATTTT CAISEEATTDTQYF
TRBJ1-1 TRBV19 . TGTGCCAGTAGTTACCCCCGGGTTTGGGGGGCCAGGACTGAAGCTTTCTTT CASSYPRVWGARTEAFF
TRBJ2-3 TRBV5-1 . TGCGCCAGCAGCCTGCTCCCTAGCACAGATACGCAGTATTTT CASSLLPSTDTQYF
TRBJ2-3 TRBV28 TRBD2 TGTGCCAGCACCTTAGCGGGGGGCCCAGATACGCAGTATTTT CASTLAGGPDTQYF
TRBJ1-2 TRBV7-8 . TGTGCCAGCAGCTTAGCGGTAACAGGCAACCTTAACTATGGCTACACCTTC CASSLAVTGNLNYGYTF
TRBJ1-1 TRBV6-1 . TGTGCCAGCAGTGAAGGTGTCCAGACGGGGTACACTGAAGCTTTCTTT CASSEGVQTGYTEAFF
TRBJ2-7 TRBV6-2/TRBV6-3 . TGTGCCAGCAGTTACTCGAGGGACGTCGGATCCTACGAGCAGTACTTC CASSYSRDVGSYEQYF
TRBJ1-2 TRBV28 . TGTGCCAGCAGTTTATCAGGGGCCCCCTCCGGCTACACCTTC CASSLSGAPSGYTF
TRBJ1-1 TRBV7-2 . TGTGCCAGCAGCGCTACAGGGAACACTGAAGCTTTCTTT CASSATGNTEAFF
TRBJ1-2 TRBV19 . TGTGCCAGTAGTATCGGTACAGGGTATGGCTACACCTTC CASSIGTGYGYTF
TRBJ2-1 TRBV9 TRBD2 TGTGCCAGCAGCCCAGACATCCCGACTAGCGGGGGGTTGCATGAGCAGTTCTTC CASSPDIPTSGGLHEQFF
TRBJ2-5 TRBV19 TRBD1 TGTGCCAGTAGTACCGGGACAGGGGTAGAAGAGACCCAGTACTTC CASSTGTGVEETQYF
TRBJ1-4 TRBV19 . TGTGCCAGTAGTAAACAGGACCTGGGGAAACTGTTTTTT CASSKQDLGKLFF